This TCR beta chain was found in a study of T cells after posttransplantation cyclophosphamide. Some clones are missing from TCRdb's copy, which holds only in-frame ones; the method was immunoSEQ multiplex PCR. The sample records roughly 3,100 clones, about 80% being singletons. The receptor was isolated from a woman aged 60-75 years in good health, CMV-negative, and a related stem cell transplant donor. The sequenced sample was CD8+ T cells sorted from bone marrow.

The CDR3 spells CASSHKRTGETGELFF. The CDR3 coding sequence is TGTGCCAGCAGCCACAAGAGGACAGGGGAAACCGGGGAGCTGTTTTTT. V usage is TRBV4-2 and J usage is TRBJ2-2; TRBD1 aligns across 9 bases. The CDR3 length is 16 residues. The V and J ends lost 3 bases and 5 bases, in that order; junction bases with no gene match: 7. Germline CDR1 LGHNA, CDR2 YNFKEQ.